The next 22 T cell receptor beta chains were all read from a single sample in a study of shared clonotypes between healthy human individuals. The assay was immunoSEQ multiplex PCR, and TCRdb's table has in-frame clones only and misses some. The table includes over 1.4 million clones, about 96% detected once. Sequenced input: naive CD4+ T cells sorted from blood. The subset is: CD45RA+ positively selected. The origin of the receptors is a man aged 25-45 years in good health.

This clone has just one count. This chain uses TRBV28 with TRBJ2-1; 8 nucleotides match TRBD2. The CDR3 is 18 residues long. V dropped 4 bases and J dropped 2; count of bases not matched to a gene: 13. Germline CDR1 reads MDHEN; CDR2 reads SYDVKM. The CDR3 reads CASSSLASLAGPYNEQFF. DNA of the CDR3: TGTGCCAGCAGTTCACTCGCTTCGTTAGCGGGACCCTACAATGAGCAGTTCTTC.

The chain carries TRBV6-6 and TRBJ1-4; TRBD1 is a possible D gene (5 bases). Trimming pared 2 bases from V and 8 bases from J, leaving 15 bases between. The length of the CDR3 is 15 residues. The germline V gene has CDR1 MNHNY and CDR2 SVGAGI (reference sequence). CDR3 sequence: CASSYTGAMGEKLFF. CDR3 sequence (DNA): TGTGCCAGCAGTTACACCGGGGCGATGGGGGAAAAACTGTTTTTT.

This sequence joins TRBV6-1 and TRBJ1-5; weak D call: TRBD1 (5 bases). Germline V gene lookup returns CDR1 MNHNS and CDR2 SASEGT. V was clipped by 10 bases and J by 0 bases, with 16 bases between them. This CDR3 has 15 residues. CDR3 DNA sequence: TGTGCCACCCTACCCTTGGGGCATAGCAATCAGCCCCAGCATTTT. This translates into CATLPLGHSNQPQHF.

The count of this clone is one. The CDR3 protein is CASSLETSGTPNTGELFF. The CDR3, as DNA: TGCGCCAGCAGCTTAGAAACTAGCGGGACCCCGAACACCGGGGAGCTGTTTTTT. The chain combines TRBV5-1 with TRBJ2-2; 10 bases fit TRBD2. Per germline, CDR1 SGHRS and CDR2 YFSETQ. V shed 2 bases and J 0 bases; nucleotides not matched to a gene: 7. This CDR3 is built from 18 residues.

The V and J genes are TRBV5-4 and TRBJ2-7; 7 bases line up with TRBD2. Germline V CDR1 and CDR2: SGHNT, YYREEE (reference sequence). This CDR3 spans 15 amino acids. The V and J ends lost 5 bases and 1 base, in that order; junction bases with no gene match: 9. CDR3 in DNA: TGTGCCAGCAGTTTGCCGGGAGGTGGTTCCTACGAGCAGTACTTC. This gives the protein CASSLPGGGSYEQYF.

This chain joins TRBV5-1 and TRBJ2-1; D unresolved. The V end was cut by 4 bases, the J end by 4 bases, with 21 bases between. CDR1 is SGHRS, CDR2 YFSETQ, per germline. CDR3 length: 17 amino acids. This chain's CDR3 is CASSPLPLKSSYNEQFF. For the CDR3, the DNA is TGCGCCAGCAGCCCTCTTCCTCTAAAGAGTTCATACAATGAGCAGTTCTTC. The full variable domain, its missing parts supplied by reference TRBV5-1 and TRBJ2-1, is KAGVTQTPRYLIKTRGQQVTLSCSPISGHRSVSWYQQTPGQGLQFLFEYFSETQRNKGNFPGRFSGRQFSNSRSEMNVSTLELGDSALYLCASSPLPLKSSYNEQFFGPGTRLTVL.

The chain carries TRBV11-2 and TRBJ2-3; TRBD2 might be the D (5 bases). Trimming removed 1 base at V and 6 bases at J, with 20 bases between. This CDR3 comprises 17 residues. Germline values: CDR1 SGHAT, CDR2 FQNNGV. The CDR3 sequence is CASSLGDRWEPLDTQYF. DNA of the CDR3: TGTGCCAGCAGCTTAGGCGATCGTTGGGAGCCCCTGGATACGCAGTATTTT.

The J gene is TRBJ1-5, the V gene TRBV6-1; TRBD1 matches at 11 bases. The ends lost 7 bases at V and 5 bases at J; junction bases unmatched: 4. Germline CDR1 reads MNHNS; CDR2 reads SASEGT. This CDR3 is built from 14 residues. CDR3 DNA sequence: TGTGCCAGCAACGGACAGGGGGCTCATCAGCCCCAGCATTTT. Translation gives CASNGQGAHQPQHF.

The rearrangement links TRBV28 to TRBJ2-5; D is possibly TRBD1 or TRBD2 (5 bases each). Germline CDR1 MDHEN, CDR2 SYDVKM. With 3 bases removed from V and 4 bases from J, the gap between germline ends came to 21 bases. This CDR3 has 17 residues. The CDR3 loop reads CASSLLGVGTSPETQYF. CDR3 nucleotide sequence: TGTGCCAGCAGTTTGTTGGGCGTCGGGACGTCCCCAGAGACCCAGTACTTC. Based on the CDR3 plus reference TRBV28 and TRBJ2-5, the full variable domain is DVKVTQSSRYLVKRTGEKVFLECVQDMDHENMFWYRQDPGLGLRLIYFSYDVKMKEKGDIPEGYSVSREKKERFSLILESASTNQTSMYLCASSLLGVGTSPETQYFGPGTRLLVL.

To note about this clone: Other DNA sequences in the sample encode the same CDR3. V usage is TRBV20-1 and J usage is TRBJ2-3; D gene ambiguous. The CDR3 totals 11 residues. The V gene lost 2 bases and the J gene lost 2 bases, with 2 bases spanning the gap. Germline CDR1 is DFQATT and CDR2 is SNEGSKA (reference sequence). CDR3 protein: CSARFTDTQYF. CDR3 nucleotide sequence: TGCAGTGCTAGATTCACAGATACGCAGTATTTT.

V gene TRBV5-4 combines with J gene TRBJ2-7; TRBD1 matches at 7 bases. This CDR3 has 14 amino acids. J lost 4 bases, V lost 3 bases, and 7 bases had no gene match. CDR1 and CDR2 from the germline V gene are SGHNT and YYREEE (reference sequence). CDR3 sequence reads: CASSSRQGLYEQYF. CDR3 nucleotides: TGTGCCAGCAGCTCCAGACAGGGTTTGTACGAGCAGTACTTC.

The chain has TRBV5-1 and TRBJ2-7; D is ambiguous. The V gene's germline CDR1 is SGHRS and CDR2 YFSETQ. V lost 0 bases to trimming and J lost 5 bases, with 18 bases between them. The CDR3 contains 16 residues. The DNA for the CDR3 is TGCGCCAGCAGCTTGGGGGCCATAACCGGCGGCAACGAGCAGTACTTC. Amino acid sequence: CASSLGAITGGNEQYF.

The chain joins TRBV7-2 to TRBJ2-7; 13 nucleotides line up with TRBD2. Looked up from germline, CDR1 is SGHTA and CDR2 is FQGNSA. V was pared by 4 bases and J by 4 bases, with 10 bases of the junction left unmatched. The CDR3 runs 17 residues. CDR3 nucleotides: TGTGCCAGCAGCTCTGGATGGACTAGCGGGAGTGGGTACGAGCAGTACTTC. Protein product: CASSSGWTSGSGYEQYF.

This clone showed up just once. The chain carries TRBV19 and TRBJ2-1; TRBD2 matches at 9 bases. With V trimmed by 7 bases and J by 4 bases, 5 bases remained unmatched. CDR1 and CDR2 from the germline V gene are LNHDA and SQIVND (reference sequence). There are 14 residues in the CDR3. For the CDR3, the DNA is TGTGCCAGTAACCTAGCGGGACAATACAATGAGCAGTTCTTC. The encoded protein is CASNLAGQYNEQFF.

This chain uses TRBV19 with TRBJ1-1; TRBD1 agrees at 8 bases. Germline CDR1 reads LNHDA; CDR2 reads SQIVND (reference sequence). J gave up 4 bases and V 3 bases, and 4 bases lay outside the gene matches. The CDR3 contains 14 residues. The CDR3 bases are TGTGCCAGTAGTATCTGGACAGGGAGCACTGAAGCTTTCTTT. Translation: CASSIWTGSTEAFF.

The V gene is TRBV10-3, the J gene TRBJ1-5; maybe TRBD1 (6 bases). Germline lookup yields CDR1 ENHRY and CDR2 SYGVKD. There are 14 residues in the CDR3. Between the trimmed V and J ends, which lost 8 bases and 3 bases, there was a span of 14 bases. The CDR3 loop reads CAIPQRGANQPQHF. Written as DNA, the CDR3 is TGTGCCATCCCACAGAGGGGGGCCAATCAGCCCCAGCATTTT.

The gene calls are TRBV30 and TRBJ2-1; 8 nucleotides agree with TRBD1. The CDR3 extends over 15 amino acids. V shed 2 bases, J shed 4 bases, and the junction held 7 bases outside the gene matches. The germline V gene has CDR1 GTSNPN and CDR2 SVGIG (reference sequence). The DNA for the CDR3 is TGTGCCTGGAGTTTGGACAGGGATCTTTACAATGAGCAGTTCTTC. As protein: CAWSLDRDLYNEQFF.

The gene calls are TRBV27 and TRBJ2-3, with 7 bases that match TRBD2. There are 14 residues in the CDR3. Germline V gene lookup returns CDR1 MNHEY and CDR2 SMNVEV (reference sequence). V shed 4 bases and J 4 bases; nucleotides not matched to a gene: 5. CDR3 coding DNA: TGTGCCAGCAGTTCCCGGACTAGGCCAGATACGCAGTATTTT. Translation gives CASSSRTRPDTQYF.

The chain combines TRBV6-5 with TRBJ1-1; D not resolved. With 1 base removed from V and 1 base from J, the gap between germline ends came to 7 bases. Germline loops: CDR1 MNHEY, CDR2 SVGAGI. The CDR3 extends over 14 amino acids. CDR3 bases: TGTGCCAGCAGTTACTTTACACAGAACACTGAAGCTTTCTTT. It encodes CASSYFTQNTEAFF.

The V and J genes are TRBV18 and TRBJ2-3; no firm D call. Germline V gene sequence: CDR1 KGHSH, CDR2 LQKENI. With 6 bases removed from V and 4 bases from J, the gap between germline ends came to 17 bases. CDR3 size: 15 residues. CDR3 sequence reads: CASSQQFTSPDTQYF. The CDR3 DNA is TGTGCCAGCTCCCAACAGTTTACGTCCCCAGATACGCAGTATTTT.

This chain uses TRBV10-3 with TRBJ2-3; 13 bases are a match to TRBD2. Looked up from germline, CDR1 is ENHRY and CDR2 is SYGVKD. V dropped 4 bases and J dropped 5; count of bases not matched to a gene: 6. This CDR3 has 16 residues. The CDR3 DNA reads TGTGCCATCAGTGCCGAACTAGCGGGAGGGGGAGATACGCAGTATTTT. Its protein is CAISAELAGGGDTQYF.

This rearrangement joins TRBV28 to TRBJ1-1; D is perhaps TRBD1 (6 bases). Trimming took 4 bases from V and 6 from J, leaving 21 bases between them. The CDR3 contains 16 residues. Looked up from germline, CDR1 is MDHEN and CDR2 is SYDVKM. CDR3 loop: CASSYQDRFVTSEAFF. The CDR3 nucleotides read TGTGCCAGCAGTTACCAAGACAGGTTTGTTACCTCTGAAGCTTTCTTT.